This T cell receptor (beta chain) was sequenced in a study of cytomegalovirus exposure and HLA in healthy donors. Sequencing was performed with immunoSEQ multiplex PCR; in TCRdb, only in-frame clones are kept and a portion is missing. Seen here are around 190,000 clones, more than 75% observed once, and the top ten hold 6% to 8.5%. This CDR3 spans 16 amino acids. The germline CDR1 and CDR2 sequences are SGHRS and YFSETQ. The V gene end was trimmed by 0 bases and the J gene end by 6 bases; junction bases not matched to a gene: 8. Sequenced: PBMCs. This clonotype originated in a man younger than 45 in good health and CMV-seropositive. The gene calls are TRBV5-1 and TRBJ2-3, with 9 bases matching TRBD2. The chain's CDR3 is CASSLVASGAPDTQYF. For the CDR3, the DNA is TGCGCCAGCAGCTTGGTCGCTAGCGGGGCCCCTGATACGCAGTATTTT.